The 16 T cell receptor beta chains listed next were all sequenced from one sample in a study of beta chain features in type 1 diabetes. Expressed TCRB transcripts were sequenced after all isolated RNA was converted to cDNA. Produced via immunoSEQ multiplex PCR; TCRdb's table is partial and in-frame only. The sample has some 330,000 clones, 8% to 13% seen once. The specimen was naive CD4+ T cells from blood. The receptors originated from a woman aged 30 to 39 in good health.

The chain uses TRBV9 and TRBJ2-5; 13 bases agree with TRBD2. This CDR3 comprises 14 residues. The V and J ends lost 3 bases and 7 bases, in that order; junction bases with no gene match: 3. Germline V gives CDR1 SGDLS, CDR2 YYNGEE. The CDR3 spells CASSEGLAGTTQYF. The CDR3 coding sequence is TGTGCCAGCAGCGAGGGACTAGCGGGAACGACCCAGTACTTC.

The J gene is TRBJ2-7, the V gene TRBV9; TRBD2 is a possible D gene (6 bases). This CDR3 is 13 amino acids long. Germline assignment: CDR1 SGDLS and CDR2 YYNGEE. V gave up 4 bases and J gave up 2 bases, with 10 bases separating them. CDR3 in amino acids: CASSTGLAYEQYF. In DNA, the CDR3 is TGTGCCAGCAGCACGGGACTGGCCTACGAGCAGTACTTC.

This clone was observed a few times. The chain employs TRBV30 and TRBJ2-3; D possibly corresponds to TRBD2 (7 bases). The germline CDR1 and CDR2 sequences are GTSNPN and SVGIG (reference sequence). The CDR3 covers 13 residues. CDR3 loop: CAGGVGGADTQYF. The CDR3 nucleotides are TGTGCTGGGGGGGTCGGGGGCGCAGATACGCAGTATTTT.

This chain joins TRBV27 and TRBJ2-7; 7 bases line up with TRBD2. J was trimmed by 3 bases and V by 7 bases; bases with no gene match: 6. The CDR3 totals 13 residues. CDR1 MNHEY and CDR2 SMNVEV come from the germline V gene (reference sequence). The CDR3 nucleotides read TGTGCCAGCAACGCGGGAGTTTTCTACGAGCAGTACTTC. Translating it yields CASNAGVFYEQYF.

This clone was picked up a small number of times. The chain employs TRBV18 and TRBJ2-3, with D unclear. The CDR3 contains 12 residues. Germline lookup yields CDR1 KGHSH and CDR2 LQKENI. V was cut by 6 bases and J by 4 bases, with 8 bases left in between. CDR3 residues: CASSPDSDTQYF. The CDR3 bases are TGTGCCAGCTCGCCTGACTCAGATACGCAGTATTTT.

Comments on this clone: At one boundary the junction diverges from the germline segment, which might be a read error. The V and J genes are TRBV7-7 and TRBJ2-5, with 7 bases that match TRBD1. Germline CDR1 and CDR2: SSHAT and FNYEAQ (reference sequence). The CDR3 is made up of 16 amino acids. The CDR3 loop reads CASSGGPGQRIGDQYF. CDR3 coding DNA: TGTGCTAGCAGCGGCGGACCGGGACAGCGCATTGGTGACCAGTACTTC.

The table lists this clone with a few counts. The V and J genes are TRBV7-2 and TRBJ2-5; 13 nucleotides agree with TRBD2. V shed 5 bases and J 4 bases; nucleotides not matched to a gene: 7. CDR1 is SGHTA and CDR2 is FQGNSA in the germline V gene. CDR3 size: 16 residues. The CDR3 sequence: CASSTRTSGSLETQYF. CDR3 sequence (DNA): TGTGCCAGCAGCACGCGGACTAGCGGGAGTTTAGAGACCCAGTACTTC.

This clone was recorded a few times. This chain joins TRBV7-9 and TRBJ2-7; a possible D gene is TRBD1 (5 bases). Germline V CDR1 and CDR2: SEHNR, FQNEAQ (reference sequence). V lost 3 bases, J lost 0 bases, and 9 bases lay in between. The CDR3 consists of 14 residues. Written as DNA, the CDR3 is TGTGCCAGCAGCTTCGAAGGGGACTCCTACGAGCAGTACTTC. The encoded protein is CASSFEGDSYEQYF.

In this sample, this clone turned up a few times. The chain carries TRBV7-2 and TRBJ2-3; perhaps TRBD2 as D (5 bases). The germline CDR1 and CDR2 sequences are SGHTA and FQGNSA. The CDR3 has 15 residues. Trimming removed 1 base at V and 1 base at J, with 9 bases between. The CDR3 protein is CASSLELVGTDTQYF. The CDR3 nucleotides are TGTGCCAGCAGCTTAGAACTAGTCGGCACAGATACGCAGTATTTT.

This clone showed up just a few times. The V call is TRBV5-1, the J call TRBJ1-2; TRBD1 might be the D (6 bases). Trimming shortened V by 0 bases and J by 1 base, and 10 bases separated the two germline ends. The CDR3 extends over 15 amino acids. CDR1 and CDR2 (germline): SGHRS, YFSETQ. CDR3 sequence reads: CASSLVSGDNYGYTF. In DNA, the CDR3 is TGCGCCAGCAGCTTGGTGTCAGGGGATAACTATGGCTACACCTTC. Based on the CDR3 plus reference TRBV5-1 and TRBJ1-2, the full variable domain is KAGVTQTPRYLIKTRGQQVTLSCSPISGHRSVSWYQQTPGQGLQFLFEYFSETQRNKGNFPGRFSGRQFSNSRSEMNVSTLELGDSALYLCASSLVSGDNYGYTFGSGTRLTVV.

This clone was found a few times. The CDR3 protein is CASSPTADTQYF. Here the CDR3 DNA reads TGTGCCAGCAGCCCCACTGCGGATACGCAGTATTTT. The gene calls are TRBV7-9 and TRBJ2-3; D gene unclear. V lost 5 bases to trimming and J lost 6 bases, with 9 bases between them. Germline values: CDR1 SEHNR, CDR2 FQNEAQ (reference sequence). This CDR3 comprises 12 residues.

The chain uses TRBV7-2 and TRBJ2-5; D possibly corresponds to TRBD2 (6 bases). CDR1 and CDR2 from the germline V gene are SGHTA and FQGNSA. Trimming removed 1 base at V and 0 bases at J, with 6 bases between. This CDR3 comprises 14 residues. This CDR3 reads CASSLGGNQETQYF. CDR3 nucleotide sequence: TGTGCCAGCAGCTTAGGCGGGAACCAAGAGACCCAGTACTTC.

This clone appeared many times. This chain connects TRBV29-1 to TRBJ2-5, with D possibly TRBD2 on 6 matching bases. Per the germline V gene, CDR1 is SQVTM and CDR2 is ANQGSEA. The V end lost 5 bases, the J end lost 3 bases, and 10 bases lay between the germline ends. The CDR3 is 12 amino acids. DNA for the CDR3: TGCAGCGTTCTACCTAGCGAAGAGACCCAGTACTTC. Amino acid sequence: CSVLPSEETQYF. The complete variable domain, with remaining parts taken from reference TRBV29-1 and TRBJ2-5, reads SAVISQKPSRDICQRGTSLTIQCQVDSQVTMMFWYRQQPGQSLTLIATANQGSEATYESGFVIDKFPISRPNLTFSTLTVSNMSPEDSSIYLCSVLPSEETQYFGPGTRLLVL.

This chain uses TRBV5-1 with TRBJ2-2; 14 bases map to TRBD2. The V gene's germline CDR1 is SGHRS and CDR2 YFSETQ. After removal of 4 bases from V and 4 bases from J, the junction contained 6 bases not matched to a gene. This CDR3 spans 17 amino acids. Written as DNA, the CDR3 is TGCGCCAGCAGCAAGGGGACTAGCGGGAGACGCACCGGGGAGCTGTTTTTT. As protein: CASSKGTSGRRTGELFF.

The V and J genes are TRBV28 and TRBJ2-7, with 7 bases matching TRBD1. The CDR3 runs 14 residues. Per germline, CDR1 MDHEN and CDR2 SYDVKM. V lost 4 bases, J lost 2 bases, and 5 bases stayed unmatched. The CDR3 nucleotides read TGTGCCAGCAGTTCGGGACAGACTCCCTACGAGCAGTACTTC. It codes for CASSSGQTPYEQYF.

In its sample, this clone was seen a few times. V is TRBV9 and J is TRBJ2-2, with D unclear. This CDR3 contains 11 residues. Trimming cost V 4 bases and J 5 bases, with 3 bases left between them. Germline loops: CDR1 SGDLS, CDR2 YYNGEE. CDR3 region: CASSSTGELFF. DNA of the CDR3: TGTGCCAGCAGCTCAACCGGGGAGCTGTTTTTT.